These 10 T cell receptor beta chains were sequenced from one sample in a study of identifying expanded T cells in peripheral blood. Libraries were prepared by immunoSEQ multiplex PCR; TCRdb keeps only in-frame clonotypes and omits some of them. The sample contains 81,000 or so clones, about 83% of which appear only once. Sequencing used blood. The receptor set was obtained from a person aged 18 to 75 in good health.

As DNA, the CDR3 is TGTGCCAGCAGCTTGGGCGAGGGCGGGGGTCCCGGGGAGCTGTTTTTT. The encoded protein is CASSLGEGGGPGELFF. The rearrangement links TRBV11-2 to TRBJ2-2; 7 bases are a match to TRBD2. Germline-derived CDR1 and CDR2 are SGHAT and FQNNGV. CDR3 size: 16 residues. V gave up 3 bases and J gave up 6 bases; unmatched junction bases: 10. Full variable domain (outside the CDR3, taken from reference TRBV11-2 and TRBJ2-2): EAGVAQSPRYKIIEKRQSVAFWCNPISGHATLYWYQQILGQGPKLLIQFQNNGVVDDSQLPKDRFSAERLKGVDSTLKIQPAKLEDSAVYLCASSLGEGGGPGELFFGEGSRLTVL.

V and J are TRBV19 and TRBJ2-3; 7 bases are a match to TRBD2. The CDR3 is 16 residues long. Trimming removed 7 bases from V and 2 bases from J; junction bases left unmatched: 12. In germline, CDR1 is LNHDA, CDR2 SQIVND (reference sequence). The CDR3 DNA reads as TGTGCCAGTACCCAAAGGCCTAGCGGAAACACAGATACGCAGTATTTT. Translated, it gives CASTQRPSGNTDTQYF. Full variable domain (outside the CDR3, taken from reference TRBV19 and TRBJ2-3): DGGITQSPKYLFRKEGQNVTLSCEQNLNHDAMYWYRQDPGQGLRLIYYSQIVNDFQKGDIAEGYSVSREKKESFPLTVTSAQKNPTAFYLCASTQRPSGNTDTQYFGPGTRLTVL.

This clone has just one count. J is TRBJ2-5 and V is TRBV7-2; D is possibly TRBD2 (5 bases). Germline V gene sequence: CDR1 SGHTA, CDR2 FQGNSA. The V end lost 3 bases, the J end lost 3 bases, and 11 bases lay between the germline ends. The CDR3 totals 14 residues. The CDR3 reads CASSFGGSKETQYF. For the CDR3, the DNA is TGTGCCAGCAGCTTCGGCGGGTCAAAAGAGACCCAGTACTTC.

The chain is built from TRBV11-3 and TRBJ2-7; D not resolved. Looked up from germline, CDR1 is SGHNT and CDR2 is YENEEA. The CDR3 totals 14 residues. Trimming shortened V by 5 bases and J by 1 base, and 12 bases separated the two germline ends. The CDR3 DNA reads TGTGCCAGCAGCCCCGGCGGCTCATCCTACGAGCAGTACTTC. It is translated as CASSPGGSSYEQYF.

The chain couples TRBV27 to TRBJ2-1; 7 nucleotides line up with TRBD1. After removal of 5 bases from V and 0 bases from J, the junction contained 4 bases not matched to a gene. This CDR3 spans 15 amino acids. Germline V lookup: CDR1 MNHEY, CDR2 SMNVEV (reference sequence). The CDR3 loop reads CASSDREASYNEQFF. CDR3 DNA: TGTGCCAGCAGTGACAGGGAAGCCTCCTACAATGAGCAGTTCTTC.

This rearrangement joins TRBV6-5 to TRBJ1-2, with 8 nucleotides matching TRBD1. Trimming removed 2 bases from V and 4 bases from J; junction bases left unmatched: 6. In germline, CDR1 is MNHEY, CDR2 SVGAGI. The CDR3 has 15 residues. The CDR3 loop is CASSYTQGAVYGYTF. The CDR3 region has the DNA TGTGCCAGCAGTTACACGCAGGGGGCCGTCTATGGCTACACCTTC.

V usage is TRBV28 and J usage is TRBJ2-7, with a weak D call TRBD2 (5 bases). The CDR3 is 14 residues long. From germline, CDR1 is MDHEN and CDR2 SYDVKM. Trimming removed 3 bases at V and 6 bases at J, with 15 bases between. DNA of the CDR3: TGTGCCAGCAGTTTGGGGAGCCTGCTTCGCGAGCAGTACTTC. Amino acid sequence: CASSLGSLLREQYF.

Notes on this clone: Sequence at one end of the junction differs from germline and may be a read error. The V call is TRBV28, the J call TRBJ2-7; D may be TRBD2 (7 bases). Per the germline V gene, CDR1 is MDHEN and CDR2 is SYDVKM. The CDR3 has 11 amino acids. The CDR3: CASSFGGHWNF. The CDR3 region has the DNA TGTGCCAGCAGTTTCGGGGGGCACTGGAACTTC.

This chain links TRBV10-3 with TRBJ1-4, with a possible D match to TRBD1 (5 bases). Looked up from germline, CDR1 is ENHRY and CDR2 is SYGVKD. The CDR3 has 13 residues. V was shortened by 10 bases and J by 5 bases, with 14 bases between the two germline ends. The CDR3 sequence: CATLAGLNEKLFF. Here the CDR3 DNA reads TGTGCCACCTTAGCGGGACTCAATGAAAAACTGTTTTTT.

The chain recombines TRBV29-1 with TRBJ2-7; 8 bases are shared with TRBD2. After removal of 5 bases from V and 3 bases from J, the junction contained 6 bases not matched to a gene. Germline V lookup: CDR1 SQVTM, CDR2 ANQGSEA. This CDR3 is built from 13 residues. The CDR3 is CSVSQLADYEQYF. The CDR3 DNA is TGCAGCGTTTCACAACTAGCGGACTACGAGCAGTACTTC.